Below are 18 T cell receptor beta chains sequenced from a single sample in a study of T cells in women clearing cervical HPV infection. The protocol was immunoSEQ multiplex PCR, while the TCRdb copy is restricted to in-frame clones and leaves out a portion. The sample has around 22,000 clones; the top ten hold 3.3%. Material: blood buffy coat. The receptors shown here come from a woman between 18 and 75 years old with a cervical HPV16 infection that either progressed to CIN3+ or cleared (not recorded which).

As regards this clone: The CDR3 end is not reached by the read, which stops 3 residues before it; the germline J gene fills it in. This rearrangement joins TRBV7-8 to TRBJ2-1; weak D call: TRBD2 (6 bases). CDR3 length: 11 residues. Germline CDR1 SGHVS, CDR2 FQNEAQ. Trimming removed 5 bases at V and 8 bases at J, with 7 bases between. The CDR3 reads CASSRGYEQFF. The CDR3 bases that were read are TGTGCCAGCAGCCGGGGGTATGAG.

Worth noting for this clone: Coverage ceases 3 residues before the CDR3 finishes, and the germline J gene fills in the end. The V and J genes are TRBV7-2 and TRBJ1-2, with D perhaps matching TRBD1 (5 bases). Per the germline V gene, CDR1 is SGHTA and CDR2 is FQGNSA. The CDR3 runs 15 residues. V was cut by 7 bases and J by 4 bases, with 19 bases left in between. CDR3 sequence: CASKAQGGWGYGYTF. Incomplete CDR3 DNA: TGTGCCAGCAAGGCTCAGGGAGGGTGGGGCTATGGC.

Concerning this clone: The CDR3 goes on 3 residues after the read ends, and that part is filled in from the germline J gene. The chain is built from TRBV2 and TRBJ2-6; no clear D gene. Per germline, CDR1 SNHLY and CDR2 FYNNEI. The ends were cut back, 2 bases at V and 5 bases at J, with 4 bases in the middle. The CDR3 sequence is 13 residues long. CDR3 loop: CASSESWANVLTF. Incomplete CDR3 DNA: TGTGCCAGCAGTGAATCCTGGGCCAACGTC.

A remark on this clone: Coverage ceases 3 residues before the CDR3 finishes, and the germline J gene fills in the end. The V gene is TRBV4-2, the J gene TRBJ2-3, with 11 nucleotides matching TRBD2. Per germline, CDR1 LGHNA and CDR2 YNFKEQ. This CDR3 is 16 amino acids long. The V gene end was trimmed by 2 bases and the J gene end by 4 bases; junction bases not matched to a gene: 5. CDR3: CASSQQLAGEADTQYF. The DNA read from the CDR3 is TGTGCCAGCAGCCAACAACTAGCGGGAGAGGCAGATACG.

As for this clone: The DNA ends 3 residues before the CDR3 does, and the rest of the CDR3 is filled in from the germline J gene. The chain has TRBV12-5 and TRBJ2-5; D gene ambiguous. This CDR3 has 12 amino acids. Per the germline V gene, CDR1 is LGHNT and CDR2 is FRNRAP. V was cut by 4 bases and J by 0 bases, with 3 bases left in between. The CDR3 spells CASGSYQETQYF. The covered CDR3 bases are TGTGCTAGTGGTTCGTACCAAGAGACC.

Notes on this clone: The CDR3 extends 3 residues past the end of the read, so its final part is completed from the germline J gene. V usage is TRBV7-3 and J usage is TRBJ2-2; TRBD2 matches at 9 bases. CDR3 size: 15 residues. Trimming removed 5 bases from V and 3 bases from J; junction bases left unmatched: 4. From germline, CDR1 is SGHTA and CDR2 FQGTGA. The covered CDR3 bases are TGTGCCAGCAGCCCATTAGCGGGAGACACCGGGGAG. Amino acid sequence: CASSPLAGDTGE. The full CDR3 reads CASSPLAGDTGELFF.

As to this clone: The sequenced fragment ends 3 residues before the CDR3 boundary, so the rest is inferred from the germline J gene. This sequence joins TRBV2 and TRBJ1-3, with 10 bases aligning to TRBD1. The germline CDR1 and CDR2 sequences are SNHLY and FYNNEI. V lost 5 bases and J lost 2; bases outside the gene matches: 3. CDR3 length equals 15 residues. CDR3: CASSSGTGAGNTIYF. CDR3 DNA, as far as it was read: TGTGCCAGCAGTTCCGGGACAGGGGCTGGAAACACC.

As concerns this clone: From the germline J gene comes the end of the CDR3, since the read stops 3 residues before it. This chain links TRBV5-1 with TRBJ2-7, with no clear D. The germline V and J ends were trimmed by 1 base and 2 bases, with 10 bases remaining between them. Germline CDR1 SGHRS, CDR2 YFSETQ. CDR3 size: 14 residues. The CDR3 protein is CASSLSPGPYEQYF. The sequenced part of the CDR3 DNA is TGCGCCAGCAGCTTGTCTCCAGGCCCCTACGAG.

Remarks on this clone: The sequence runs out 3 residues before the end of the CDR3; the remainder is reconstructed from the germline J gene. The rearrangement links TRBV5-1 to TRBJ2-7, with 9 bases matching TRBD1. Germline CDR1 reads SGHRS; CDR2 reads YFSETQ. Germline trimming cut 0 bases from V and 6 bases from J; bases unmatched to any gene: 10. The CDR3 is 16 amino acids. The CDR3 reads CASSLVPRTGVREQYF. The CDR3 DNA, read in part, is TGCGCCAGCAGCTTGGTACCTCGGACAGGGGTTCGCGAG. Filled out from reference TRBV5-1 and TRBJ2-7, the complete variable domain reads KAGVTQTPRYLIKTRGQQVTLSCSPISGHRSVSWYQQTPGQGLQFLFEYFSETQRNKGNFPGRFSGRQFSNSRSEMNVSTLELGDSALYLCASSLVPRTGVREQYFGPGTRLTVT.

The DNA read from the CDR3 is TGTGCCAGCAGACAGGGACTAGCGGGGCCCTACGAG. It encodes CASRQGLAGPYE. The complete CDR3 protein is CASRQGLAGPYEQYF. The V and J genes are TRBV11-2 and TRBJ2-7; 13 bases map to TRBD2. The DNA ends 3 residues before the CDR3 does, and the rest of the CDR3 is filled in from the germline J gene. The CDR3 runs to 15 residues. V gave up 6 bases and J gave up 2 bases; unmatched junction bases: 4. The germline CDR1 and CDR2 sequences are SGHAT and FQNNGV.

About this clone itself: The CDR3 end lies 3 residues beyond the end of the read and is filled in from the germline J gene. The rearrangement links TRBV18 to TRBJ1-6; D unclear. The CDR3 length is 15 residues. Germline V CDR1 and CDR2: KGHSH, LQKENI. V was shortened by 3 bases and J by 10 bases, with 16 bases between the two germline ends. The sequenced CDR3 bases are TGTGCCAGCTCACCGCAGGAGACGCAAAGGTCACCC. Translation: CASSPQETQRSP. The CDR3 in full is CASSPQETQRSPLHF.

Measured by frequency, this clone is medium-sized. The CDR3 goes on 3 residues after the read ends, and that part is filled in from the germline J gene. The genes are TRBV7-2 and TRBJ2-1; D might be TRBD1 or TRBD2, each matching 5 bases. The CDR3 totals 14 residues. The germline CDR1 and CDR2 sequences are SGHTA and FQGNSA. The V end was cut by 3 bases, the J end by 1 base, with 7 bases between. This chain's CDR3 is CASSFRESYNEQFF. The CDR3 DNA, read in part, is TGTGCCAGCAGCTTCAGGGAGTCCTACAATGAG.

Of note for this clone: With the read ending 3 residues before the CDR3 end, the germline J gene is used to fill in that end. The chain links TRBV19 to TRBJ1-2; TRBD1 aligns across 8 bases. CDR3 length equals 13 residues. CDR1 and CDR2 (germline): LNHDA, SQIVND (reference sequence). CDR3 in amino acids: CASSMTGEGGYTF. CDR3 DNA, as far as it was read: TGTGCCAGTAGTATGACAGGGGAGGGCGGC.

The CDR3 bases that were read are TGCGCCAGCAGCTTGTTGCCAGACCAAGAGACC. Translating it yields CASSLLPDQET. The CDR3 as a whole reads CASSLLPDQETQYF. The V call is TRBV5-1, the J call TRBJ2-5; D is unclear. Read coverage stops 3 residues before the CDR3 terminus; the germline J gene supplies the remainder. Between the trimmed V and J ends, which lost 1 base and 0 bases, there was a span of 7 bases. The length of the CDR3 is 14 residues. CDR1 and CDR2 (germline): SGHRS, YFSETQ.

Comments on this clone: Coverage ceases 3 residues before the CDR3 finishes, and the germline J gene fills in the end. The rearrangement joins TRBV5-5 to TRBJ1-5, with 7 bases aligning to TRBD1. V shed 4 bases and J 6 bases; nucleotides not matched to a gene: 7. CDR3 size: 14 residues. The V gene's germline CDR1 is SGHKS and CDR2 YYEKEE (reference sequence). The CDR3 sequence is CASSVGQTRQPQHF. The covered CDR3 bases are TGTGCCAGCAGCGTGGGACAGACACGTCAGCCC.

A word on this clone: From the germline J gene comes the end of the CDR3, since the read stops 3 residues before it. The V gene is TRBV29-1, the J gene TRBJ1-1, with D possibly TRBD1 on 5 matching bases. The V end was cut by 3 bases, the J end by 5 bases, with 7 bases between. The CDR3 is made up of 11 amino acids. Germline assignment: CDR1 SQVTM and CDR2 ANQGSEA. CDR3 DNA, as far as it was read: TGCAGCGTTGACGAGGGGACTGAA. Protein sequence: CSVDEGTE. The CDR3 in full is CSVDEGTEAFF.

For this clone: From the germline J gene comes the end of the CDR3, since the read stops 3 residues before it. The chain is built from TRBV6-2 or TRBV6-3 and TRBJ1-1; D is undetermined. CDR3 size: 15 residues. Germline V gene sequence: CDR1 MNHEY, CDR2 SVGEGT. The V and J ends lost 2 bases and 0 bases respectively, with 10 bases between them. The CDR3 spells CASSYAGRLNTEAFF. Incomplete CDR3 DNA: TGTGCCAGCAGTTACGCTGGGCGATTGAACACTGAA.

In the case of this clone: The read finishes 3 residues shy of the CDR3 end, and the germline J gene is used to complete it. The chain is built from TRBV6-2 or TRBV6-3 and TRBJ1-5, with 12 positions matching TRBD1. Germline values: CDR1 MNHEY, CDR2 SVGEGT. The CDR3 sequence is 15 residues long. Trimming cost V 4 bases and J 6 bases; bases outside gene matches: 4. CDR3 bases read: TGTGCCAGCAGTTCTGGGGACAGGGGGCGTCAGCCC. This codes for CASSSGDRGRQP. The complete CDR3 reads CASSSGDRGRQPQHF.